The rows below give T cell receptor beta chains drawn from one sample of a study of T-cell reconstitution after alpha-beta-depleted transplantation in children. TCRdb independently ran MiXCR on the PCR reads; one entry per CDR3 protein. The table includes some 550,000 distinct CDR3 sequences, approximately 22% detected once. This sample comprised PBMCs, mostly from graft donor cells, obtained 360 days after TCRalphabeta/CD19-depleted stem cell transplant. The receptors stem from a boy under two years old who had a stem cell transplant for acute myeloid leukemia, so the T cells may come from the graft donor. Each CDR3 is given with its conserved first and last residue. The order of the fields is J gene, clone size, V gene, D gene, CDR3 protein, CDR3 DNA. D genes are given only for firm matches. A row's size may be missing; if present it is once, few, many or a size class.

TRBJ1-1	few	TRBV6-1	TRBD1	CASNPGTVMNTEAFF	TGTGCCAGCAACCCGGGGACAGTAATGAACACTGAAGCTTTCTTT
TRBJ1-2	once	TRBV20-1	NA	CSAGTSYYGYTF	TGCAGTGCTGGTACAAGTTACTATGGCTACACCTTC
TRBJ2-5	many	TRBV5-1	NA	CASSLVGGREEETQYF	TGCGCCAGCAGCTTGGTGGGGGGCCGGGAAGAAGAGACCCAGTACTTC
TRBJ2-3	many	TRBV12-3/TRBV12-4	NA	CASSPGTSTDTQYF	TGTGCCAGCAGTCCCGGGACTAGCACAGATACGCAGTATTTT
TRBJ2-6	NA	TRBV20-1	NA	CSARKGGGAGANVLTF	TGCAGTGCTAGGAAGGGAGGTGGGGCTGGGGCCAACGTCCTGACTTTC
TRBJ2-1	few	TRBV12-3/TRBV12-4	TRBD1	CASTRDRGYDEQFF	TGTGCCAGCACCCGGGACAGGGGCTATGATGAGCAGTTCTTC
TRBJ1-5	NA	TRBV2	TRBD1	CASSEGQGLPQHF	TGTGCCAGCAGTGAGGGACAGGGTTTGCCCCAGCATTTT
TRBJ2-2	few	TRBV20-1	NA	CSAKASFGVATGELFF	TGCAGTGCTAAGGCTTCGTTTGGCGTGGCCACCGGGGAGCTGTTTTTT
TRBJ2-1	few	TRBV29-1	TRBD2	CSVGGGGSHEQFF	TGCAGCGTGGGGGGCGGGGGGAGTCATGAGCAGTTCTTC
TRBJ2-5	few	TRBV3-1	NA	CASSALRETQYF	TGTGCCAGCAGCGCATTAAGGGAGACCCAGTACTTC
TRBJ1-4	few	TRBV29-1	NA	CSVEGADDEKLFF	TGCAGCGTTGAAGGGGCCGACGATGAAAAACTGTTTTTT
TRBJ1-4	many	TRBV20-1	TRBD1	CSAQDRVGVEKLFF	TGCAGTGCCCAAGACAGGGTCGGGGTAGAAAAACTGTTTTTT
TRBJ2-1	few	TRBV27	NA	CASSLRSFGNEQFF	TGTGCCAGCAGTTTGCGGTCGTTTGGCAATGAGCAGTTCTTC
TRBJ2-1	few	TRBV7-9	NA	CASSRLGDNEQFF	TGTGCCAGCAGCCGGCTCGGGGACAATGAGCAGTTCTTC
TRBJ2-1	many	TRBV7-3	NA	CASSFLAGLYNEQFF	TGTGCCAGCAGCTTCTTGGCGGGATTGTACAATGAGCAGTTCTTC
TRBJ2-1	NA	TRBV5-1	TRBD1	CASQGGQGPYNEQFF	TGCGCCAGCCAGGGGGGACAGGGCCCCTACAATGAGCAGTTCTTC
TRBJ1-3	NA	TRBV28	NA	CASSLWRGTLPAFIYF	TGTGCCAGCAGTTTATGGAGGGGAACCCTGCCTGCGTTCATATATTTT
TRBJ2-5	few	TRBV29-1	NA	CSVEQGEVTQYF	TGCAGCGTTGAGCAAGGGGAGGTGACCCAGTACTTC
TRBJ1-2	NA	TRBV5-1	NA	CASSPWDFQGLYGYTF	TGCGCCAGCAGCCCCTGGGATTTTCAGGGATTGTATGGCTACACCTTC
TRBJ2-7	many	TRBV20-1	NA	CSAYLGGYEQYF	TGCAGTGCTTACCTTGGGGGCTACGAGCAGTACTTC
TRBJ2-5	many	TRBV29-1	TRBD1	CSVEGTGSYQETQYF	TGCAGCGTTGAAGGGACAGGATCGTACCAAGAGACCCAGTACTTC
TRBJ1-1	once	TRBV6-1	NA	CASSPAGDTEAFF	TGTGCCAGCAGTCCGGCGGGGGACACTGAAGCTTTCTTT
TRBJ1-3	many	TRBV29-1	NA	CSVSPRLSGNTIYF	TGCAGCGTTTCCCCGAGGCTCTCTGGAAACACCATATATTTT
TRBJ2-3	NA	TRBV20-1	TRBD2	CSAADPLAASTDTQYF	TGCAGTGCCGCCGACCCACTAGCGGCGAGCACAGATACGCAGTATTTT
TRBJ2-5	NA	TRBV20-1	TRBD2	CSAWGERLAAFPQETQYF	TGCAGTGCTTGGGGGGAGAGACTAGCGGCTTTCCCGCAAGAGACCCAGTACTTC
TRBJ1-6	many	TRBV6-1	NA	CASTHGAAQASPLHF	TGTGCCAGCACCCACGGGGCGGCTCAAGCATCACCCCTCCACTTT
TRBJ2-7	NA	TRBV12-3/TRBV12-4	NA	CASSPDWYEQYF	TGTGCCAGCAGTCCGGACTGGTACGAGCAGTACTTC
TRBJ2-7	many	TRBV20-1	NA	CSALGGYEQYF	TGCAGTGCCTTGGGAGGCTACGAGCAGTACTTC
TRBJ2-5	few	TRBV11-2	NA	CASSWTAYQETQYF	TGTGCCAGCAGCTGGACTGCGTACCAAGAGACCCAGTACTTC
TRBJ2-5	few	TRBV28	NA	CASSRGSGRETQYF	TGTGCCAGCAGTAGGGGTTCAGGGAGAGAGACCCAGTACTTC
TRBJ1-1	few	TRBV29-1	NA	CSTHRATNTEAFF	TGCAGCACCCACAGGGCGACGAACACTGAAGCTTTCTTT
TRBJ2-7	few	TRBV10-3	TRBD2	CATLSLAGGPYEQYF	TGTGCCACCCTCTCACTAGCGGGGGGTCCTTACGAGCAGTACTTC
TRBJ1-1	NA	TRBV10-3	NA	CAISVEGKNTEAFF	TGTGCCATCAGTGTGGAGGGGAAGAACACTGAAGCTTTCTTT
TRBJ2-4	many	TRBV6-5	TRBD1	CASSYRPWGPSQRDSKNIQYF	TGTGCCAGCAGTTACCGGCCCTGGGGACCCAGCCAACGGGACAGCAAAAACATTCAGTACTTC
TRBJ1-1	few	TRBV9	NA	CASSVEDSMNTEAFF	TGTGCCAGCAGCGTAGAGGACAGCATGAACACTGAAGCTTTCTTT
TRBJ1-4	NA	TRBV10-3	TRBD1	CASQPQGESEKLFF	TGTGCCAGTCAACCTCAGGGGGAGAGTGAAAAACTGTTTTTT
TRBJ2-3	NA	TRBV6-2/TRBV6-3	NA	CASVKRSTDTQYF	TGTGCCAGCGTCAAGAGAAGCACAGATACGCAGTATTTT
TRBJ2-1	NA	TRBV5-6	TRBD2	CASSSALGDKRGGPYNEQFF	TGTGCCAGCAGCTCCGCTCTGGGAGACAAGCGGGGGGGCCCCTACAATGAGCAGTTCTTC